The clone carrying this T cell receptor beta chain was detected ten times or more. Its antigen is as yet unknown. These data belong to a study of CD8 T cells in ankylosing spondylitis. General study points: CD8+ by phenotype, disease-linked clones were relatively rare in peripheral blood. Seemingly characteristic of ankylosing spondylitis blood was a TCR beta motif consisting of fewer than 10 highly homologous variants.

TCRdb reprocessed the 5' RACE reads via MiXCR and lists one record per CDR3 protein. The sample carries 800,000 to 900,000 distinct CDR3 sequences, around 11% recorded once. V shed 2 bases and J 11 bases; nucleotides not matched to a gene: 13. This CDR3 spans 15 amino acids. Germline CDR1 is MNHEY and CDR2 is SVGEGT. The J gene is TRBJ2-7, the V gene TRBV6-2 or TRBV6-3, with 9 bases lining up with TRBD2. Sequences were obtained from blood, either unsorted or a sorted T cell fraction (not recorded which). This receptor was obtained from a male donor with ankylosing spondylitis. CDR3 DNA: TGTGCCAGCAGTTACCGAGCGGGGGGCTCGCGTATTGAGTACTTC. Its translation is CASSYRAGGSRIEYF.